This TCR beta chain was sequenced in a study of regulatory T cells in long-lasting Graves disease. Study-wide results and caveats: Sampling was limited to peripheral blood rather than thyroid tissue.

V was trimmed by 1 base and J by 4 bases, leaving 31 bases between them. CDR3 length: 22 residues. Regarding time point: newly diagnosed GD, antithyroid drugs for less than 3 months. With RNA extracted from PBMCs as input, the TCR library was made. Guidelines of the American Thyroid Association were used to diagnose Graves' disease. Through Arm-PCR of CDR3 regions and iRepertoire HTBI primers, TCR beta libraries were built. TCRdb fed the multiplex PCR reads into MiXCR, producing one record per CDR3 protein. The table records about 500,000 distinct CDR3 sequences, around 12% of them present only once. This clonotype was observed a few times. Its antigen is undetermined. This sample also belongs to another study, concerning T cells in Graves' hyperthyroidism and ophthalmopathy. That paper states: The diagnoses drew upon clinical symptoms, serum thyroxine and TRAb, thyroid ultrasound and orbital computed tomography. Initially, a first-round RT-PCR of the TCR CDR3 employed the HTBI primer set.

The chain employs TRBV12-3 or TRBV12-4 and TRBJ2-2; TRBD1 is a possible D gene (6 bases). Sequences were derived from peripheral blood mononuclear cells (PBMCs), sampled at new diagnosis, from a patient treated with antithyroid drugs. The TCR was taken from a woman aged 25-40 years with Graves disease. CDR3 coding DNA: TGTGCCAGCAGTTTAGTGATTGTTTCCAGGGGCGAGTGGCGTAAGGGCACCGGGGAGCTGTTTTTT. It translates to CASSLVIVSRGEWRKGTGELFF.